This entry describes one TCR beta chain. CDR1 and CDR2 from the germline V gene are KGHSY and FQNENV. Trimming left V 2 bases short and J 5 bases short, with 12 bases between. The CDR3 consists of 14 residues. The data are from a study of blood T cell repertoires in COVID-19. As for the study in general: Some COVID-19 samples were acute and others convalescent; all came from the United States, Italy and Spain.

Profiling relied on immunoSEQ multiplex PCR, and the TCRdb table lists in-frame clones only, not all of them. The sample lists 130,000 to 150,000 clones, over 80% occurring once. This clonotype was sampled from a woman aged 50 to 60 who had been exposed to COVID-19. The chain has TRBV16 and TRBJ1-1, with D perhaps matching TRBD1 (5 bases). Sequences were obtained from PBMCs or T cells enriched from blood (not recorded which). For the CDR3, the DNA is TGTGCCAGCAGCCAAGGAGTAGGGGTGACTGAAGCTTTCTTT. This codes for CASSQGVGVTEAFF.